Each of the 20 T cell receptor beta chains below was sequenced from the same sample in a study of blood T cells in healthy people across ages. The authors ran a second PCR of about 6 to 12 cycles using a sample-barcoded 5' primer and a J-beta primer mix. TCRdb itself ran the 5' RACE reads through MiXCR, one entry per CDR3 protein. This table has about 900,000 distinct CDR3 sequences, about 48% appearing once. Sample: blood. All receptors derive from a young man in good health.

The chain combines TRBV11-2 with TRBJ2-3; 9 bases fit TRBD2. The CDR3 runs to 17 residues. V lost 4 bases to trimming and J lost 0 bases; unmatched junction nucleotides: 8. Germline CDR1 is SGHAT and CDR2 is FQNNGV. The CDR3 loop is CASSSIAGALSTDTQYF. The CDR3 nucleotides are TGTGCCAGCAGCTCTATAGCGGGGGCTTTGAGCACAGATACGCAGTATTTT.

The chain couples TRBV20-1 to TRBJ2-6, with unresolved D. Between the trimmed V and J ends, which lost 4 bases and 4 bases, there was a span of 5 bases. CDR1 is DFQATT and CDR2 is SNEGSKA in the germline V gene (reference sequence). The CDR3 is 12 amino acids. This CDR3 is CSAMPGANVLTF. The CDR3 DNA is TGCAGTGCTATGCCAGGGGCCAACGTCCTGACTTTC.

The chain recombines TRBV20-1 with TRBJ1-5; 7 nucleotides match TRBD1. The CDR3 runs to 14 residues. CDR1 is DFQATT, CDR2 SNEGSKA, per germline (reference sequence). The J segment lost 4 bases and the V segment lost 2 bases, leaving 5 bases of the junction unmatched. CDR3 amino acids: CSARQGGLNQPQHF. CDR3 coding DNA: TGCAGTGCTAGACAGGGGGGCTTAAATCAGCCCCAGCATTTT.

The CDR3 reads CASALRGPSTDTQYF. The CDR3 region has the DNA TGTGCTAGTGCCTTACGGGGGCCTAGCACAGATACGCAGTATTTT. The rearrangement links TRBV12-5 to TRBJ2-3, with D tentatively TRBD1 or TRBD2 (6 bases each). Germline V gene lookup returns CDR1 LGHNT and CDR2 FRNRAP. This CDR3 is 15 amino acids long. V was clipped by 7 bases and J by 0 bases, with 14 bases between them.

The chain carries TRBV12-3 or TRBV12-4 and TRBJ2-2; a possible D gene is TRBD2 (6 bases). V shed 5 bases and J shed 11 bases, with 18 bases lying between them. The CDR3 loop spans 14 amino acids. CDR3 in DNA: TGTGCCAGCAGTACGGGAACTCACGGGAGAGAGCTGTTTTTT. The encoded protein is CASSTGTHGRELFF.

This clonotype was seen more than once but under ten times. The CDR3 nucleotides are TGTGCCAGCAGTTTGGCCAGCGGAGACCGGCGGTATTTT. Residues: CASSLASGDRRYF. The chain recombines TRBV27 with TRBJ2-3; perhaps TRBD2 as D (5 bases). Between the trimmed V and J ends, which lost 3 bases and 14 bases, there was a span of 18 bases. The CDR3 is 13 amino acids. The V gene's germline CDR1 is MNHEY and CDR2 SMNVEV (reference sequence).

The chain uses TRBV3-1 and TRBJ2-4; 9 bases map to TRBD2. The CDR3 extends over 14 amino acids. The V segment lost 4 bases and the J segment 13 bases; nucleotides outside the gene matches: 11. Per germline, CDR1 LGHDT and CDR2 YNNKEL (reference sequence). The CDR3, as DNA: TGTGCCAGCAGCCCCAGGGGACTAGCTCAAGAGCAGTACTTC. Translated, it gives CASSPRGLAQEQYF.

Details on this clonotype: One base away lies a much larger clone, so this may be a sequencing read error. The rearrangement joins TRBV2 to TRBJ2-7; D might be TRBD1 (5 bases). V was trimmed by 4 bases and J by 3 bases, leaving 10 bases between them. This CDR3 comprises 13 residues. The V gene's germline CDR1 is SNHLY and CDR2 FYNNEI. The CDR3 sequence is CASSVDRVYEQYF. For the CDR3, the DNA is TGTGCCAGCAGTGTCGACAGAGTCTACGAGCAGTACTTC.

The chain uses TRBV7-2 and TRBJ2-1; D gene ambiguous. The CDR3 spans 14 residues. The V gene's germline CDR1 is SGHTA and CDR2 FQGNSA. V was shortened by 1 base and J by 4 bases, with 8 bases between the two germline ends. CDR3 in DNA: TGTGCCAGCAGCTTAGTGGGCCCATACAATGAGCAGTTCTTC. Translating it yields CASSLVGPYNEQFF.

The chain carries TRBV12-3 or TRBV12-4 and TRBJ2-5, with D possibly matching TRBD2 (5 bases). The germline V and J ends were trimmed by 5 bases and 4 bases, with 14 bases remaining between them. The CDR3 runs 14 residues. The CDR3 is CASSGSTSGETQYF. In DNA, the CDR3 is TGTGCCAGCAGTGGGAGTACCAGTGGAGAGACCCAGTACTTC.

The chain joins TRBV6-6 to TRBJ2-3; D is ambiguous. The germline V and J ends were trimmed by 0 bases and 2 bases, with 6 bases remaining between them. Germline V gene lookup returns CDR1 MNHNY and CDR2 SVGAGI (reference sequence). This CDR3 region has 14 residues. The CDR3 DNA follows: TGTGCCAGCAGTTACTCAAGGATCACAGATACGCAGTATTTT. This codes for CASSYSRITDTQYF.

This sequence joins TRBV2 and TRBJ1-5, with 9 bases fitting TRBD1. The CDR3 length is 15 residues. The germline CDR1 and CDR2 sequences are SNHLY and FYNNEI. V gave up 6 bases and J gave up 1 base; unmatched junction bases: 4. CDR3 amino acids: CASRRDRESNQPQHF. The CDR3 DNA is TGTGCCAGCAGGAGGGACAGGGAGAGCAATCAGCCCCAGCATTTT.

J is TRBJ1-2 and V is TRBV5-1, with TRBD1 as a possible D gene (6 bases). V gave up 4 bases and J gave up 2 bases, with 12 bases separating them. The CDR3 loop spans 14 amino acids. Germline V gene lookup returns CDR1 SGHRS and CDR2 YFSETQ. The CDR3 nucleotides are TGCGCCAGCAGCGTCACGACAGGAAACTATGGCTACACCTTC. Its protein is CASSVTTGNYGYTF. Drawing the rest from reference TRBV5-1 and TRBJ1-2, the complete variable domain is KAGVTQTPRYLIKTRGQQVTLSCSPISGHRSVSWYQQTPGQGLQFLFEYFSETQRNKGNFPGRFSGRQFSNSRSEMNVSTLELGDSALYLCASSVTTGNYGYTFGSGTRLTVV.

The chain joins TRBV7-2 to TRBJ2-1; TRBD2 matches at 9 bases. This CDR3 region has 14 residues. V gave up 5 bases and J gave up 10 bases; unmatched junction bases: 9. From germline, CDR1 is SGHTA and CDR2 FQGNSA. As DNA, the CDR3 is TGTGCCAGCAGCGTAGGCGGGGGGGCATCCGAGCAGTTCTTC. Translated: CASSVGGGASEQFF.

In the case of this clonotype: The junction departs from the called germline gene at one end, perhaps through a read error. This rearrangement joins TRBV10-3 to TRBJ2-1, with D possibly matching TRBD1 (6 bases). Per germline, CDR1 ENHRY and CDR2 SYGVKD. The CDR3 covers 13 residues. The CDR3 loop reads CVISGPGEQEQFF. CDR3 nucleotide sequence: TGTGTCATCAGTGGCCCAGGGGAGCAGGAGCAGTTCTTC.

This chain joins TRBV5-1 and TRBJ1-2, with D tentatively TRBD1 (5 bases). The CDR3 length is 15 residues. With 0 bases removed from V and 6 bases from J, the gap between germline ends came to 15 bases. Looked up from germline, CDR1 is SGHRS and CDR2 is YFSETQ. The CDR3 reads CASSLASRTRDGYTF. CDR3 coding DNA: TGCGCCAGCAGCTTGGCCTCCCGGACAAGGGATGGCTACACCTTC.

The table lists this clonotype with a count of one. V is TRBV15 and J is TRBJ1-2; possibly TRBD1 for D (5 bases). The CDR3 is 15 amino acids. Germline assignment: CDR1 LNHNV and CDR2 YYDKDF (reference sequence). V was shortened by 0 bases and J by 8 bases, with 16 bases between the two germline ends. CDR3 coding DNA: TGTGCCACCAGCAGAGATCTACAGGCCGTTCGGGGCTACACCTTC. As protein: CATSRDLQAVRGYTF.

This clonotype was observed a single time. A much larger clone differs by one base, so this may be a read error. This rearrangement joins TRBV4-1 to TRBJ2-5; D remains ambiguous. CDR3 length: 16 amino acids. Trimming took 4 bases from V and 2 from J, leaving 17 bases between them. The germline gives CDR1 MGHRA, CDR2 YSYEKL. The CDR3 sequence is CASSRVRVRIQETQYF. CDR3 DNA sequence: TGCGCCAGCAGCCGAGTTCGGGTCAGAATTCAAGAGACCCAGTACTTC.

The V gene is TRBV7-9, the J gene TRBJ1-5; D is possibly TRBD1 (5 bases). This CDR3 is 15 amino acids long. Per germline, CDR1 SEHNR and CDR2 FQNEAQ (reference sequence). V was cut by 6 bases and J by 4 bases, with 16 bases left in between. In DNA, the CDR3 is TGTGCCAGCAGTTCCCAGACGGGACTAAATCAGCCCCAGCATTTT. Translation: CASSSQTGLNQPQHF. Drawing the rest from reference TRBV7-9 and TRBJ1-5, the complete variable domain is DTGVSQNPRHKITKRGQNVTFRCDPISEHNRLYWYRQTLGQGPEFLTYFQNEAQLEKSRLLSDRFSAERPKGSFSTLEIQRTEQGDSAMYLCASSSQTGLNQPQHFGDGTRLSIL.

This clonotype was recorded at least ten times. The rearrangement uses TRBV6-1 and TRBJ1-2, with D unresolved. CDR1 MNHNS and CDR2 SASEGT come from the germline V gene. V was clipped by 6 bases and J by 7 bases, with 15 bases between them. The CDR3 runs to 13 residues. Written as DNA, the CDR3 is TGTGCCAGCAGCCTAGGGAGTTTGGCTGGCTACACCTTC. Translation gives CASSLGSLAGYTF.